Below, one T cell receptor beta chain is given with its context. Its antigen is still unknown. The CDR3 runs 16 residues. Trimming removed 10 bases at V and 5 bases at J, with 21 bases between. The germline gives CDR1 MDHEN, CDR2 SYDVKM. This entry is derived from a study of T cell responses to AZD1222 COVID-19 vaccine. Turning to the study itself: Researchers grouped second doses given at about 4 or about 12 weeks into one pool.

Study conclusions and caveats: Spike-specific TCR breadth and depth were elevated following two AZD1222 doses. Only five to seven individuals given AZD1222 were seropositive at baseline.

Here immunoSEQ multiplex PCR was the method, and the copy in TCRdb shows in-frame clones only, minus some. The table lists roughly 120,000 clones, 80% to 90% of them singletons. The sample here was peripheral blood, taken on day 0 of AZD1222 vaccination. The clonotype comes from an adult in good health. The rearrangement links TRBV28 to TRBJ1-6; D is possibly TRBD1 (5 bases). The CDR3 here is CATTRGTGRNNSPLHF. Written as DNA, the CDR3 is TGTGCCACCACCCGTGGGACGGGACGGAATAATTCACCCCTCCACTTT.